A single T cell receptor (beta chain) is shown here with its context. The antigen is not known. In TCRdb, the 5' RACE reads were re-called with MiXCR into one record per CDR3 protein. The table lists hundreds of thousands of distinct CDR3 sequences, 24% of them singletons. V was clipped by 6 bases and J by 0 bases; unmatched bases: 8. CDR1 and CDR2 from the germline V gene are DFQATT and SNEGSKA (reference sequence). This CDR3 region has 17 residues. This record comes from a study of T-cell memory formation after mild COVID-19. Whole-study findings and limits: Later expanders leaned toward CD4+, whereas clones contracting from day 15 to 85 were balanced CD4/CD8. Some clones that responded were present in memory (sampled pre-infection), which suggests cross-reactive memory joined.

The rearrangement uses TRBV20-1 and TRBJ2-6, with 10 bases identical to TRBD1. Sequenced material: PBMCs or a T cell subset sorted from them (not recorded which). This TCR was sampled from an adult woman who had mild COVID-19 (a few samples of this study predate the infection). Cell type and time point are not known. The CDR3 DNA is TGCAGTGCATCCTACCGGGACAGGGGCTCTGGGGCCAACGTCCTGACTTTC. Residues: CSASYRDRGSGANVLTF.